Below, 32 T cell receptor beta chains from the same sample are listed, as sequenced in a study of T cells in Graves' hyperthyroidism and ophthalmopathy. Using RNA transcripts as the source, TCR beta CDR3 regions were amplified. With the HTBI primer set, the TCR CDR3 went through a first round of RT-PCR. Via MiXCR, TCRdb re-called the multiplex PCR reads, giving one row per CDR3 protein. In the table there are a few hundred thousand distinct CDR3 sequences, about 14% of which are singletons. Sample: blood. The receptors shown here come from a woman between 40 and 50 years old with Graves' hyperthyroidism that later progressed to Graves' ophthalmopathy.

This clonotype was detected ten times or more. CDR3 sequence reads: CASSQGSPRDRASTDTQYF. In DNA form, the CDR3 reads TGTGCCAGCAGCCAAGGATCACCCCGGGACAGGGCCAGCACAGATACGCAGTATTTT. This sequence joins TRBV3-1 and TRBJ2-3, with TRBD1 identical over 9 bases. The CDR3 has 19 amino acids. V trimming: 1 base; J trimming: 0 bases; junction bases outside the gene matches: 11. Germline values: CDR1 LGHDT, CDR2 YNNKEL (reference sequence).

The CDR3 loop reads CASSPQGRSNQPQHF. CDR3 nucleotides: TGTGCCAGCAGCCCCCAGGGCCGGAGCAATCAGCCCCAGCATTTT. The chain employs TRBV27 and TRBJ1-5; D may be TRBD1 (5 bases). The CDR3 sequence is 15 residues long. CDR1 and CDR2 from the germline V gene are MNHEY and SMNVEV (reference sequence). V lost 6 bases to trimming and J lost 1 base, with 13 bases between them.

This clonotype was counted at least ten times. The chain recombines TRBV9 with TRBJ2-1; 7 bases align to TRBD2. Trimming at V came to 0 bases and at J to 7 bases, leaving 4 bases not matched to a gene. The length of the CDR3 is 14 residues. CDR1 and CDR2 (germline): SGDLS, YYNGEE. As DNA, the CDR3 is TGTGCCAGCAGCGTAGAAGGTAGCGGGAATGAGCAGTTCTTC. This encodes CASSVEGSGNEQFF. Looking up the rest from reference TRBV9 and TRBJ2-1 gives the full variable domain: DSGVTQTPKHLITATGQRVTLRCSPRSGDLSVYWYQQSLDQGLQFLIQYYNGEERAKGNILERFSAQQFPDLHSELNLSSLELGDSALYFCASSVEGSGNEQFFGPGTRLTVL.

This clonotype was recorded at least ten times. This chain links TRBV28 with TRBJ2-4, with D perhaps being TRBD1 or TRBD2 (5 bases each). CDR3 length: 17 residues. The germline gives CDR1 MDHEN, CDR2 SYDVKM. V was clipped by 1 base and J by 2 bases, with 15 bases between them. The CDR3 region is CASSLYGIEGPKNIQYF. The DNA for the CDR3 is TGTGCCAGCAGTTTATATGGGATTGAGGGGCCCAAAAACATTCAGTACTTC.

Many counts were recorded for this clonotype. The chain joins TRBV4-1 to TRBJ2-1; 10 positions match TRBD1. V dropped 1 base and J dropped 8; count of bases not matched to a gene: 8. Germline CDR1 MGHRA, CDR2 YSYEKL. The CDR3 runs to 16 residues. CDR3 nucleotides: TGCGCCAGCAGCCAAGGGCGACAGGGGGCTGTGTATGAGCAGTTCTTC. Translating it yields CASSQGRQGAVYEQFF.

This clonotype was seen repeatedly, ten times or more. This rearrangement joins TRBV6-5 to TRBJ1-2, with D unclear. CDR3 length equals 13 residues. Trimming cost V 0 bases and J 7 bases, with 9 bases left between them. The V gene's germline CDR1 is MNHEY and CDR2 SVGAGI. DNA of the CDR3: TGTGCCAGCAGTTACTCGGCAGCATCTGGCTACACCTTC. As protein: CASSYSAASGYTF.

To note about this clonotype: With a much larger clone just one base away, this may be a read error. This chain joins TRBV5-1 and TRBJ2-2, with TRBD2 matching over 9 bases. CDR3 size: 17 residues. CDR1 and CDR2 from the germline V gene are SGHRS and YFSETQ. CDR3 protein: CASSLDLAGLDTGDLFF. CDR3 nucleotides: TGCGCCAGCAGCTTGGATCTAGCGGGGCTGGACACCGGGGATCTGTTTTTT. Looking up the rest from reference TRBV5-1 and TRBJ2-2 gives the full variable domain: KAGVTQTPRYLIKTRGQQVTLSCSPISGHRSVSWYQQTPGQGLQFLFEYFSETQRNKGNFPGRFSGRQFSNSRSEMNVSTLELGDSALYLCASSLDLAGLDTGDLFFGEGSRLTVL.

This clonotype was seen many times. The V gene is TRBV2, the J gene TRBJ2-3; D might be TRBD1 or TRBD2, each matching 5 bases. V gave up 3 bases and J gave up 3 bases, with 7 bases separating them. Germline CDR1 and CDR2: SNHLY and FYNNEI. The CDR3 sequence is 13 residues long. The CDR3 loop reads CASSDEGTDTQYF. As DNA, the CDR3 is TGTGCCAGCAGTGACGAGGGGACAGATACGCAGTATTTT. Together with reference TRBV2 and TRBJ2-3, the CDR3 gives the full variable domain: EPEVTQTPSHQVTQMGQEVILRCVPISNHLYFYWYRQILGQKVEFLVSFYNNEISEKSEIFDDQFSVERPDGSNFTLKIRSTKLEDSAMYFCASSDEGTDTQYFGPGTRLTVL.

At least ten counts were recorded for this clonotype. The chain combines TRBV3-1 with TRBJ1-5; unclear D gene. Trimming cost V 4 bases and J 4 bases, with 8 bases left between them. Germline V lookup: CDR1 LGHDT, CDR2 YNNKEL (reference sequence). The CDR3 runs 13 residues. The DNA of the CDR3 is TGTGCCAGCAGCCCTTGGGGAAATCAGCCCCAGCATTTT. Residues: CASSPWGNQPQHF.

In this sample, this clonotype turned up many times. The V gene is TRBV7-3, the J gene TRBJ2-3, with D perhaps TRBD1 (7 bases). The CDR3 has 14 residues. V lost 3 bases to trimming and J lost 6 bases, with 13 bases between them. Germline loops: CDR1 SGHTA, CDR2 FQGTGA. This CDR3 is CASSFGRGVDTQYF. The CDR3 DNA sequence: TGTGCCAGCAGCTTCGGCAGGGGGGTGGATACGCAGTATTTT.

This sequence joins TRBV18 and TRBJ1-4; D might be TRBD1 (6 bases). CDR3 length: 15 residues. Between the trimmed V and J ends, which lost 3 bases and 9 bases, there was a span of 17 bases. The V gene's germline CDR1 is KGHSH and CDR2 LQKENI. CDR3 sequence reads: CASSPSGAGMKKLFF. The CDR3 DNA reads TGTGCCAGCTCACCCTCAGGGGCCGGGATGAAAAAACTGTTTTTT.

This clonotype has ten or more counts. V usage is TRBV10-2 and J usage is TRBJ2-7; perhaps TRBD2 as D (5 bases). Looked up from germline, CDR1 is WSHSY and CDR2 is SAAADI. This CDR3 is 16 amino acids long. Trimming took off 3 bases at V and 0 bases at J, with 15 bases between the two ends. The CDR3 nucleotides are TGCGCCAGCAGTGACCCTACTCGGGGTTCCTCCTACGAGCAGTACTTC. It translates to CASSDPTRGSSYEQYF.

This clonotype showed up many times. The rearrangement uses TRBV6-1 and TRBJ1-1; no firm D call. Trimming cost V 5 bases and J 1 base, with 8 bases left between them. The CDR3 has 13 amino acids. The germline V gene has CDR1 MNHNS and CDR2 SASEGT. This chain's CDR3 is CASSYTENTEAFF. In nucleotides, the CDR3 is TGTGCCAGCAGTTATACAGAGAACACTGAAGCTTTCTTT.

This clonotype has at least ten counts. CDR3 residues: CASSTPGAGFGPQHF. The CDR3 region has the DNA TGTGCCAGCAGTACCCCTGGGGCAGGGTTTGGGCCCCAGCATTTT. J is TRBJ1-5 and V is TRBV27, with a weak D call TRBD1 (5 bases). CDR3 size: 15 residues. Trimming shortened V by 5 bases and J by 9 bases, and 20 bases separated the two germline ends. The V gene's germline CDR1 is MNHEY and CDR2 SMNVEV (reference sequence).

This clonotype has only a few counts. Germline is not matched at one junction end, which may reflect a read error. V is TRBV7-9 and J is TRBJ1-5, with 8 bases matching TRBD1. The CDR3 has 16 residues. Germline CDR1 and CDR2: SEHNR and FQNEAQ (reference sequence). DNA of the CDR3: TGTGTCAGCAGCTTAGGCGAGGACAGGGTCGGTCAGCCCCAGCATTTT. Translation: CVSSLGEDRVGQPQHF. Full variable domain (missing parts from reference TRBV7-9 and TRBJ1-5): DTGVSQNPRHKITKRGQNVTFRCDPISEHNRLYWYRQTLGQGPEFLTYFQNEAQLEKSRLLSDRFSAERPKGSFSTLEIQRTEQGDSAMYLCVSSLGEDRVGQPQHFGDGTRLSIL.

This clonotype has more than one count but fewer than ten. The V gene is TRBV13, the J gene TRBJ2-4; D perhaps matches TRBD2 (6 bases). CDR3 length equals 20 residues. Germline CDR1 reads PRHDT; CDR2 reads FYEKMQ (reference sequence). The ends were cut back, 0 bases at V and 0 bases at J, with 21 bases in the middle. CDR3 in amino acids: CASSLGWGRPGLGAKNIQYF. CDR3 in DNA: TGTGCCAGCAGCTTAGGGTGGGGAAGACCGGGACTGGGAGCCAAAAACATTCAGTACTTC.

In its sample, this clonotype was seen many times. The CDR3: CAFRSTDLHLNTEAFF. In nucleotides, the CDR3 is TGTGCCTTCAGGTCGACAGACCTTCACCTCAACACTGAAGCTTTCTTT. This sequence joins TRBV30 and TRBJ1-1, with D possibly being TRBD1 (5 bases). The CDR3 has 16 amino acids. CDR1 is GTSNPN and CDR2 is SVGIG in the germline V gene (reference sequence). The ends were cut back, 7 bases at V and 2 bases at J, with 23 bases in the middle.

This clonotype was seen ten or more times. The CDR3 DNA reads TGTGCCAGCAGTTTATGGCTTGACGGTGGGACCCAGTACTTC. Translation gives CASSLWLDGGTQYF. The chain carries TRBV28 and TRBJ2-5, with D unresolved. Trimming took off 0 bases at V and 7 bases at J, with 12 bases between the two ends. Germline values: CDR1 MDHEN, CDR2 SYDVKM. The CDR3 is made up of 14 amino acids.

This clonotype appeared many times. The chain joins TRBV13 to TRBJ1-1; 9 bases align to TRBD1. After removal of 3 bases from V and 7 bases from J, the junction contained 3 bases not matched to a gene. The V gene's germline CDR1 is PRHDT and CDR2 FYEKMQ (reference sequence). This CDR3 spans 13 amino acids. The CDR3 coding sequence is TGTGCCAGCAGCTTGGAGGACAGGGGTGAAGCTTTCTTT. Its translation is CASSLEDRGEAFF.

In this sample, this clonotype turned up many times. The CDR3 here is CASSGLAGLGELFF. DNA of the CDR3: TGTGCCAGCAGCGGACTAGCGGGACTGGGGGAGCTGTTTTTT. The rearrangement links TRBV11-2 to TRBJ2-2; 12 nucleotides line up with TRBD2. The CDR3 extends over 14 amino acids. The germline gives CDR1 SGHAT, CDR2 FQNNGV. After removal of 5 bases from V and 8 bases from J, the junction contained 3 bases not matched to a gene. The full variable domain, rest sourced from reference TRBV11-2 and TRBJ2-2, is EAGVAQSPRYKIIEKRQSVAFWCNPISGHATLYWYQQILGQGPKLLIQFQNNGVVDDSQLPKDRFSAERLKGVDSTLKIQPAKLEDSAVYLCASSGLAGLGELFFGEGSRLTVL.

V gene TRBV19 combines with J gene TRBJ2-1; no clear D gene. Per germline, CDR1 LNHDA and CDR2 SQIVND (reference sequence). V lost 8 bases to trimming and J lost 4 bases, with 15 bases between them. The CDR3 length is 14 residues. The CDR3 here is CASRRDGQYNEQFF. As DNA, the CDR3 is TGTGCCAGTCGCCGAGATGGGCAATACAATGAGCAGTTCTTC.

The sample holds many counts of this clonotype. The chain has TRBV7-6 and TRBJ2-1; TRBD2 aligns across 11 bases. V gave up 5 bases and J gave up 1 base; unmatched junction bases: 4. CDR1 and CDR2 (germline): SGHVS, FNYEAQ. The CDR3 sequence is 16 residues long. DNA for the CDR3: TGTGCCAGCAGCCTTCTAGCGGGAGGATCCTACAATGAGCAGTTCTTC. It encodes CASSLLAGGSYNEQFF.

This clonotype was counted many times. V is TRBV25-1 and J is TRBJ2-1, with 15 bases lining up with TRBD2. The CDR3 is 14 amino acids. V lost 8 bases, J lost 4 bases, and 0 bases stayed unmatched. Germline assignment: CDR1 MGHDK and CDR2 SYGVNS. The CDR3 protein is CASGLAGGYNEQFF. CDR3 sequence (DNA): TGTGCCAGCGGACTAGCGGGAGGGTACAATGAGCAGTTCTTC.

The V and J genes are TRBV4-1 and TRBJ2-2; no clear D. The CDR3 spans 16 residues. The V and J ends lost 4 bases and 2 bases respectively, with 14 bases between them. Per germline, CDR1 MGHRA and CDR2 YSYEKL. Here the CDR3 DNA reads TGCGCCAGCAGCCCCCGGACGGATACCAACACCGGGGAGCTGTTTTTT. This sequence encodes CASSPRTDTNTGELFF.

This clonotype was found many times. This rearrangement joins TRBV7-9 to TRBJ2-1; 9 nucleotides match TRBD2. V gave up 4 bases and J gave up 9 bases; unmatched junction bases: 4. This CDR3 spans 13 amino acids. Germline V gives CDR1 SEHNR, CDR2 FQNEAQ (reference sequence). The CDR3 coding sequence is TGTGCCAGCAGCTCTAGCGGGATGGCTGAGCAGTTCTTC. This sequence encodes CASSSSGMAEQFF.

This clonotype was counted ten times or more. In DNA, the CDR3 is TGTGCCAGCTCACCCCTCCCGGACAGGGACTATGGCTACACCTTC. Translating gives CASSPLPDRDYGYTF. The gene calls are TRBV18 and TRBJ1-2, with 8 bases that match TRBD1. Looked up from germline, CDR1 is KGHSH and CDR2 is LQKENI. CDR3 size: 15 residues. Trimming cost V 3 bases and J 3 bases; bases outside gene matches: 6.

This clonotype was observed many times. The CDR3 protein is CASSDPPGYNEQFF. Here the CDR3 DNA reads TGCGCCAGCAGCGACCCCCCAGGTTACAATGAGCAGTTCTTC. The chain couples TRBV5-1 to TRBJ2-1, with D uncertain. Trimming pared 4 bases from V and 4 bases from J, leaving 12 bases between. Germline-derived CDR1 and CDR2 are SGHRS and YFSETQ. This CDR3 is 14 amino acids long.

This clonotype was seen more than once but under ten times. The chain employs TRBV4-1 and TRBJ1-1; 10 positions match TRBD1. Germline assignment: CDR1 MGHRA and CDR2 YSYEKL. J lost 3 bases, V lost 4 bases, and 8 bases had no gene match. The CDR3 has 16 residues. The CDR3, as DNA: TGCGCCAGCAGCCGTATCCGAGGACAGGGGGACACTGAAGCTTTCTTT. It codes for CASSRIRGQGDTEAFF.

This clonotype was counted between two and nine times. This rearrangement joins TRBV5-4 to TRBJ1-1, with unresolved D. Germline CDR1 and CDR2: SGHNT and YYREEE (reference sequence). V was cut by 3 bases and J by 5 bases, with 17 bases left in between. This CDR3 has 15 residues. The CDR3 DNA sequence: TGTGCCAGCAGCTCCAACCCGACGGTGTGGACTGAAGCTTTCTTT. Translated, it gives CASSSNPTVWTEAFF.

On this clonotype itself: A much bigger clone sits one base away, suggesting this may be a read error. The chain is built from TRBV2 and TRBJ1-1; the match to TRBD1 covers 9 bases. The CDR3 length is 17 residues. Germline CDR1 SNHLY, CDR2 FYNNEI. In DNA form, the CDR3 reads TGTGCCAGCAGGGATAAAACAGGGGGCTGGAAGAACACTAAAGCTTTCTTT. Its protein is CASRDKTGGWKNTKAFF.

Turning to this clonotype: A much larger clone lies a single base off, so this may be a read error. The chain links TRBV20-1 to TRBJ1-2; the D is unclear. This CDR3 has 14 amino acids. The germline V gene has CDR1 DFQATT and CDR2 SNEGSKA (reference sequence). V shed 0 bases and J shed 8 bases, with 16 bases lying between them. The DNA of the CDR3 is TGCAGTGCTAGAGATCTGGGCCAGCCTCAGGGCTACACCTTC. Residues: CSARDLGQPQGYTF.

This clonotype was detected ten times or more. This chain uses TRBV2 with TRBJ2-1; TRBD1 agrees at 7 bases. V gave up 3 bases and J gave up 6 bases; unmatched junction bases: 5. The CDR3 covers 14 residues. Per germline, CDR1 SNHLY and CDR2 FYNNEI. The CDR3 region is CASSDEGALNEQFF. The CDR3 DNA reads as TGTGCCAGCAGTGATGAGGGGGCCCTCAATGAGCAGTTCTTC.